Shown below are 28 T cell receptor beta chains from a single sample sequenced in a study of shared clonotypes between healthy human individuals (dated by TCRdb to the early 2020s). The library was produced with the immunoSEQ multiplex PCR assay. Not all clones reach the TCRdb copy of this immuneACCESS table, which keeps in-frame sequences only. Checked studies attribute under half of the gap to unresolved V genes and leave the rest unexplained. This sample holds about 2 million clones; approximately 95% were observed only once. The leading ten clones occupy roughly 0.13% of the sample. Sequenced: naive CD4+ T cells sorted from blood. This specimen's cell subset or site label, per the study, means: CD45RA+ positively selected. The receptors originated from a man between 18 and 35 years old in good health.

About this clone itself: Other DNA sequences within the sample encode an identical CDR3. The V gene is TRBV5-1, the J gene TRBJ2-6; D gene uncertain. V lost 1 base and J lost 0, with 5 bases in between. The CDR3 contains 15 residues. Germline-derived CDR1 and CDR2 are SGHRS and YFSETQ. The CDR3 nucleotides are TGCGCCAGCAGCTTGACGAGCTCTGGGGCCAACGTCCTGACTTTC. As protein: CASSLTSSGANVLTF.

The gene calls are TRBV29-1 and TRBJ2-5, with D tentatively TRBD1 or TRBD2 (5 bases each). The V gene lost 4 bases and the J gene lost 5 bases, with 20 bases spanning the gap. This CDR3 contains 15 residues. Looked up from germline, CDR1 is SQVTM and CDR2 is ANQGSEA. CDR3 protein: CSVAREGGEGETQYF. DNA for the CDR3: TGCAGCGTTGCTCGTGAGGGCGGAGAGGGGGAGACCCAGTACTTC. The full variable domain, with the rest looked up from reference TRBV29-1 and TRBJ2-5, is SAVISQKPSRDICQRGTSLTIQCQVDSQVTMMFWYRQQPGQSLTLIATANQGSEATYESGFVIDKFPISRPNLTFSTLTVSNMSPEDSSIYLCSVAREGGEGETQYFGPGTRLLVL.

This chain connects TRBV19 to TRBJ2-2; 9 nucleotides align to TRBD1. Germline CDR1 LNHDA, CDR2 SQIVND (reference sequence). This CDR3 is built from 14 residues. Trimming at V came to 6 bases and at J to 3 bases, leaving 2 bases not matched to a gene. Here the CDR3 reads CASSRQGDTGELFF. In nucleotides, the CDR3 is TGTGCCAGTAGCCGACAGGGGGACACCGGGGAGCTGTTTTTT.

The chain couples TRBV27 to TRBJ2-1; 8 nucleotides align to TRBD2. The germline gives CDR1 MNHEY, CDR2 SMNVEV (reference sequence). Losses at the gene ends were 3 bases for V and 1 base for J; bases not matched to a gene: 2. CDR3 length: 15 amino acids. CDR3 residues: CASSLRGVSYNEQFF. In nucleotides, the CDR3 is TGTGCCAGCAGTTTGCGGGGGGTTTCCTACAATGAGCAGTTCTTC.

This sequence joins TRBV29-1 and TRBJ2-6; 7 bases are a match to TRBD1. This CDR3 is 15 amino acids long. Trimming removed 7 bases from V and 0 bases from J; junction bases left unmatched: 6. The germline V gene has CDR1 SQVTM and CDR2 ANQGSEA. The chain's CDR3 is CSAEGGSSGANVLTF. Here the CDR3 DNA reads TGCAGCGCAGAAGGGGGCAGCTCTGGGGCCAACGTCCTGACTTTC.

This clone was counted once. The CDR3 DNA is TGTGCCTGGAGGGGCGTCCGTTCGGGGTTTCGTCTTGGCTACACCTTC. As protein: CAWRGVRSGFRLGYTF. The V call is TRBV30, the J call TRBJ1-2; D is undetermined. The germline gives CDR1 GTSNPN, CDR2 SVGIG (reference sequence). This CDR3 has 16 residues. V was shortened by 3 bases and J by 7 bases, with 24 bases between the two germline ends.

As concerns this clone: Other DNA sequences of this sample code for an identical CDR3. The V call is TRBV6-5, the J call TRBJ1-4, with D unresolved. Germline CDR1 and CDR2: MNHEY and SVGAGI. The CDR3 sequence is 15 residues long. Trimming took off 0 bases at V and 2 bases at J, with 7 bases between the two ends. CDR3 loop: CASSYSGSTNEKLFF. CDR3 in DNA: TGTGCCAGCAGTTACTCGGGCAGCACTAATGAAAAACTGTTTTTT.

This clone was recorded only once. The CDR3 nucleotides read TGTGCCTGGAGTGGGGGACCCGCGGGCTACACCTTC. This codes for CAWSGGPAGYTF. The chain recombines TRBV30 with TRBJ1-2; possibly TRBD1 for D (5 bases). The CDR3 is made up of 12 amino acids. Germline CDR1 is GTSNPN and CDR2 is SVGIG (reference sequence). V lost 1 base and J lost 8, with 11 bases in between.

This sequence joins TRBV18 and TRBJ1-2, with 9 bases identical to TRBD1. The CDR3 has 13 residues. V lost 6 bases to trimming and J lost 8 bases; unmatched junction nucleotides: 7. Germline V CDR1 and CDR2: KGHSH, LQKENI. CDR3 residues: CASSGQGMMGYTF. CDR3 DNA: TGTGCCAGCTCTGGACAGGGGATGATGGGCTACACCTTC.

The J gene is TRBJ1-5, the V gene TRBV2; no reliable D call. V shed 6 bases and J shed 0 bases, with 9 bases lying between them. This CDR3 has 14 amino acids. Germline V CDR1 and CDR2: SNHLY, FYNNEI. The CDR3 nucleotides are TGTGCCAGCAGGGAACAGAATAGCAATCAGCCCCAGCATTTT. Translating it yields CASREQNSNQPQHF.

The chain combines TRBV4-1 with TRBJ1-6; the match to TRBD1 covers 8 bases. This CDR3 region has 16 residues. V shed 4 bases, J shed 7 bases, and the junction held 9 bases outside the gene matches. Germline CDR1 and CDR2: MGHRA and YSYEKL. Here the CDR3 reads CASSRSGQEQNSPLHF. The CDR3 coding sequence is TGCGCCAGCAGCCGGTCGGGACAGGAGCAAAATTCACCCCTCCACTTT.

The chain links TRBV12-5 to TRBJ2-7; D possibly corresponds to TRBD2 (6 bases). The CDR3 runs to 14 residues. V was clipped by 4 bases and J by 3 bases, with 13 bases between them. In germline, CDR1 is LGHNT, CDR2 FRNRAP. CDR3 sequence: CASGSPGLNYEQYF. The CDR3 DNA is TGTGCTAGTGGTTCCCCCGGACTAAACTACGAGCAGTACTTC.

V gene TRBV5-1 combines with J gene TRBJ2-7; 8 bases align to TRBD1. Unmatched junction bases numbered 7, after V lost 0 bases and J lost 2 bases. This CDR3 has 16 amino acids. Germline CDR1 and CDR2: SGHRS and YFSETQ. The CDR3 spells CASSLAFGTGTYEQYF. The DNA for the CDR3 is TGCGCCAGCAGCTTGGCCTTCGGGACAGGTACCTACGAGCAGTACTTC.

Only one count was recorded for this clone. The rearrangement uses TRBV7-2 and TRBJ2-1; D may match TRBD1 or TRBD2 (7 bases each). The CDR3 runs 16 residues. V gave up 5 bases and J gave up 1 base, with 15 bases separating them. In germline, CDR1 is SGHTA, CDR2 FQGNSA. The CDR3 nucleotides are TGTGCCAGCAGCCCCCGACAGGGAGGGTCCTACAATGAGCAGTTCTTC. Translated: CASSPRQGGSYNEQFF.

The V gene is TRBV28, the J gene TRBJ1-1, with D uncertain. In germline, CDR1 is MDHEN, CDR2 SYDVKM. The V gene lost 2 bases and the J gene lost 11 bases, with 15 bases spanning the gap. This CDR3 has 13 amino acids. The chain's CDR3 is CASSLTPNKGAFF. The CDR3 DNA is TGTGCCAGCAGTTTAACCCCGAACAAAGGGGCTTTCTTT.

This CDR3 is CAWTGGINTEAFF. The CDR3 coding sequence is TGTGCCTGGACAGGGGGAATAAACACTGAAGCTTTCTTT. V gene TRBV30 combines with J gene TRBJ1-1, with 7 bases matching TRBD1. Trimming took 4 bases from V and 2 from J; bases not matched to a gene: 4. The germline V gene has CDR1 GTSNPN and CDR2 SVGIG (reference sequence). This CDR3 spans 13 amino acids.

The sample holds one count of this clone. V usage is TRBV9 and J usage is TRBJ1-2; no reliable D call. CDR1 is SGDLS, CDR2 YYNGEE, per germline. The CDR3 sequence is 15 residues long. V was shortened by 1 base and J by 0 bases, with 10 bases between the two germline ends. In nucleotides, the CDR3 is TGTGCCAGCAGCGTAAGTTCCAGTTCTAACTATGGCTACACCTTC. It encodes CASSVSSSSNYGYTF.

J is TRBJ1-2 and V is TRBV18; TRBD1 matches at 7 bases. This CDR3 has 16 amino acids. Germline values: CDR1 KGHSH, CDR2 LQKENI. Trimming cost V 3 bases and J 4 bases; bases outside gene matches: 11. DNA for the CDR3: TGTGCCAGCTCACCCCAAAAAACCGGGACAGTCTATGGCTACACCTTC. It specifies CASSPQKTGTVYGYTF.

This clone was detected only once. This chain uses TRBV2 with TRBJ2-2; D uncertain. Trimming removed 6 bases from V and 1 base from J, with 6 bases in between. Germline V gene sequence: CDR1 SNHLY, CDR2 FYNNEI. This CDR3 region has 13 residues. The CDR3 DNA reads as TGTGCCAGCAGCTACCAGAACACCGGGGAGCTGTTTTTT. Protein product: CASSYQNTGELFF.

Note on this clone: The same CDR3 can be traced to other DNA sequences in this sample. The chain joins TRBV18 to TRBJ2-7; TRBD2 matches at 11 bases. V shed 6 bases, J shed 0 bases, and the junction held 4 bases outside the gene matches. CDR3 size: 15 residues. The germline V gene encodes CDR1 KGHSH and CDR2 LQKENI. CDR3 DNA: TGTGCCAGCTCCCTAGGGACTAGCGGCTCCTACGAGCAGTACTTC. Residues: CASSLGTSGSYEQYF.

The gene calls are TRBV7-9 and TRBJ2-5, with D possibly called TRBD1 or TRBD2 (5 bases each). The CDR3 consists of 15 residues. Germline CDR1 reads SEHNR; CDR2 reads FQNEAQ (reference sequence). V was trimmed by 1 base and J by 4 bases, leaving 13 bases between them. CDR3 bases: TGTGCCAGCAGCTTAGTCCTAGAGAGGGGAGAGACCCAGTACTTC. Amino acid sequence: CASSLVLERGETQYF. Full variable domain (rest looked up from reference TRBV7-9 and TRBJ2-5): DTGVSQNPRHKITKRGQNVTFRCDPISEHNRLYWYRQTLGQGPEFLTYFQNEAQLEKSRLLSDRFSAERPKGSFSTLEIQRTEQGDSAMYLCASSLVLERGETQYFGPGTRLLVL.

The CDR3 spells CASRTMRAGTTGELFF. The CDR3 coding sequence is TGTGCCAGCAGGACCATGAGAGCGGGAACGACCGGGGAGCTGTTTTTT. The genes are TRBV28 and TRBJ2-2; TRBD2 agrees at 7 bases. The trim removed 6 bases at V and 5 bases at J, leaving 12 bases unmatched. The CDR3 spans 16 residues. The V gene's germline CDR1 is MDHEN and CDR2 SYDVKM.

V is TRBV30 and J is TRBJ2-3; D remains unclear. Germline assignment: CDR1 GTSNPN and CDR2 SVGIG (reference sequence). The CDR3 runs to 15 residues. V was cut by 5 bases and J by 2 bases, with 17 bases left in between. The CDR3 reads CAWALGKPTTDTQYF. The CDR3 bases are TGTGCCTGGGCCCTGGGCAAACCCACCACAGATACGCAGTATTTT.

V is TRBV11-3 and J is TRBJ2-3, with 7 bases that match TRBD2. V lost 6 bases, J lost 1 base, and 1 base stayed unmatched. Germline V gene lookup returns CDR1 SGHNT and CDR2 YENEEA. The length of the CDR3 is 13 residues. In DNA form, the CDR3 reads TGTGCCAGCAGACGGGGGGGCACAGATACGCAGTATTTT. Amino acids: CASRRGGTDTQYF.

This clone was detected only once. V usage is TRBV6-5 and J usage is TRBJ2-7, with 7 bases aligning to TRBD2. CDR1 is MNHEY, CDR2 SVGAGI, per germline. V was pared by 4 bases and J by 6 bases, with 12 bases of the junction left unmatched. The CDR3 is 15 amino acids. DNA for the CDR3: TGTGCCAGCAGTTGGACTAGTTCGAGGGGTTCCGAGCAGTACTTC. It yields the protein CASSWTSSRGSEQYF.

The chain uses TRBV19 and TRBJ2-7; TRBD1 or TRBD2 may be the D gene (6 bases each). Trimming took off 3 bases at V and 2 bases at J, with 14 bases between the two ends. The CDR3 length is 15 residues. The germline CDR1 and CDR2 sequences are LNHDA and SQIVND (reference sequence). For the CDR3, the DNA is TGTGCCAGTAGTATGGGGGGCCAAAACCCCTACGAGCAGTACTTC. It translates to CASSMGGQNPYEQYF.

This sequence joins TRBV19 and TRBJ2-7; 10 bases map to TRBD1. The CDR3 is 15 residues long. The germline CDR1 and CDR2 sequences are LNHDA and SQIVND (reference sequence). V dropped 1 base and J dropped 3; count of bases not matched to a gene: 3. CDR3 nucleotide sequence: TGTGCCAGTAGTATAGTTGGGACAGGGGACTACGAGCAGTACTTC. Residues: CASSIVGTGDYEQYF.

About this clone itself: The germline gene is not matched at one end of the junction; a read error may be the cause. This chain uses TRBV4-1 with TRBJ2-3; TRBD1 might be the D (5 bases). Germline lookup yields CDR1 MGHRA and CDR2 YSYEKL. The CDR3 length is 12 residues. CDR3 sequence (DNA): TGCGCCAGCAGCCAAGCTACAGGTACGCAGTATTTT. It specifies CASSQATGTQYF.